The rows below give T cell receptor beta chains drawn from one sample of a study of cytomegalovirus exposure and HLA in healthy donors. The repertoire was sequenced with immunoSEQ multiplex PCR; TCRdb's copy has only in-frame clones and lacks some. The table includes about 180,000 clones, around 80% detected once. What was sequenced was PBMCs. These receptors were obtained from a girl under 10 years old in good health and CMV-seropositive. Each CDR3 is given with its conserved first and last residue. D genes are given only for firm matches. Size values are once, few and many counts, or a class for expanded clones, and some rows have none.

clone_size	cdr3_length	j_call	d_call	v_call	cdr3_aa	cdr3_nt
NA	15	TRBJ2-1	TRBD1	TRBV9	CASSVGGQARNEQFF	TGTGCCAGCAGCGTAGGGGGACAGGCTCGCAATGAGCAGTTCTTC
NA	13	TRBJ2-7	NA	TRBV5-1	CASSLLRVGEQYF	TGCGCCAGCAGCTTGTTGAGGGTGGGCGAGCAGTACTTC
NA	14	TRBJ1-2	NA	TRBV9	CASSVGRQAHGYTF	TGTGCCAGCAGCGTTGGTCGACAGGCCCATGGCTACACCTTC
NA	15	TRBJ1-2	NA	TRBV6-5	CASRHRDSFNYGYTF	TGTGCCAGCAGGCACCGCGACAGTTTTAACTATGGCTACACCTTC
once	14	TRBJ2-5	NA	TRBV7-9	CASSLGQRGETQYF	TGTGCCAGCAGCTTAGGACAACGTGGGGAGACCCAGTACTTC
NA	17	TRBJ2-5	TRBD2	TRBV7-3	CASSSGLAGDGTETQYF	TGTGCCAGCAGCTCTGGACTAGCGGGAGACGGCACAGAGACCCAGTACTTC
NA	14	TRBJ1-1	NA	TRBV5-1	CASSLAWANTEAFF	TGCGCCAGCAGCTTGGCTTGGGCGAACACTGAAGCTTTCTTT
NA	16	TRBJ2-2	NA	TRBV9	CASSVGAGVNTGELFF	TGTGCCAGCAGCGTAGGGGCAGGGGTGAACACCGGGGAGCTGTTTTTT
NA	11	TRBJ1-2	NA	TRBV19	CAGHAWWGYTF	TGTGCCGGCCACGCCTGGTGGGGCTACACCTTC
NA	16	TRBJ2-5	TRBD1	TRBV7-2	CASSFGLTGYQETQYF	TGTGCCAGCAGCTTTGGGCTGACAGGGTACCAAGAGACCCAGTACTTC
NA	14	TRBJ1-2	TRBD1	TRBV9	CASSLRTGQDGYTF	TGTGCCAGCAGCCTTCGGACAGGGCAGGATGGCTACACCTTC
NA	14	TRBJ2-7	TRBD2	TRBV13	CASSSPGLGREQYF	TGTGCCAGCAGCTCACCGGGACTAGGGCGCGAGCAGTACTTC
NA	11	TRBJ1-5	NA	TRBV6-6	CASGRNQPQHF	TGTGCCAGCGGGAGAAATCAGCCCCAGCATTTT
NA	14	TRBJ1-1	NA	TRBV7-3	CASSPPGEWTEAFF	TGTGCCAGCAGTCCCCCGGGGGAGTGGACTGAAGCTTTCTTT
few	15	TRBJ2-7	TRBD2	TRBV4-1	CASSQGLAGPYEQYF	TGCGCCAGCAGCCAGGGACTAGCGGGACCCTACGAGCAGTACTTC
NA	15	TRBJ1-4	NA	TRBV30	CAWRAGPGTNEKLFF	TGTGCCTGGAGGGCAGGGCCTGGGACTAATGAAAAACTGTTTTTT
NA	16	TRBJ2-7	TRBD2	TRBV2	CAILKLAGEVLNEQYF	TGTGCCATCTTGAAATTAGCGGGAGAAGTACTTAACGAGCAGTACTTC
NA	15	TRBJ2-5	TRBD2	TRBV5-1	CASSLVGSGEETQYF	TGCGCCAGCAGCTTGGTTGGCAGCGGGGAAGAGACCCAGTACTTC
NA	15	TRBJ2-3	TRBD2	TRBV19	CASSIGLAGGDTQYF	TGTGCCAGTAGTATAGGACTAGCGGGTGGGGATACGCAGTATTTT
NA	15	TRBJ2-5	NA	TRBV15	CATSRVLDYGETQYF	TGTGCCACCAGCAGAGTGCTGGACTACGGGGAGACCCAGTACTTC
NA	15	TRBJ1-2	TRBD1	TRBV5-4	CASSPGGQGNYGYTF	TGTGCCAGCAGCCCTGGCGGACAGGGTAACTATGGCTACACCTTC
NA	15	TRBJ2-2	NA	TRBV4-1	CASSQPGENTGELFF	TGCGCCAGCAGCCAACCGGGGGAGAACACCGGGGAGCTGTTTTTT
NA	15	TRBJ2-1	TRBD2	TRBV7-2	CASSRSGGILDEQFF	TGTGCCAGCAGCCGGAGCGGGGGGATTTTGGATGAGCAGTTCTTC
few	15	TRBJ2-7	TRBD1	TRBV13	CASSLDRGPTYEQYF	TGTGCCAGCAGCTTAGACAGGGGCCCTACCTACGAGCAGTACTTC
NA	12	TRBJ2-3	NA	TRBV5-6	CASSPSTDTQYF	TGTGCCAGCAGCCCTTCCACAGATACGCAGTATTTT
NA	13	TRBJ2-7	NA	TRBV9	CASSGPRDYEQYF	TGTGCCAGCAGCGGCCCTCGGGACTACGAGCAGTACTTC